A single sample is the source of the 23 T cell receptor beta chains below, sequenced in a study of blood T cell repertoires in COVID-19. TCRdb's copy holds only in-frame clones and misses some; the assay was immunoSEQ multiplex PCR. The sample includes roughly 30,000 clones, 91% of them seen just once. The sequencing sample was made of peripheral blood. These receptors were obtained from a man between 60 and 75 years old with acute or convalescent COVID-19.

CDR3 in DNA: TGTGCCAGCAGCTTGGAGGAGGATGAGCAGTTCTTC. Protein sequence: CASSLEEDEQFF. V and J are TRBV5-5 and TRBJ2-1; a possible D gene is TRBD2 (5 bases). Germline loops: CDR1 SGHKS, CDR2 YYEKEE (reference sequence). The ends were cut back, 0 bases at V and 8 bases at J, with 6 bases in the middle. CDR3 length: 12 amino acids.

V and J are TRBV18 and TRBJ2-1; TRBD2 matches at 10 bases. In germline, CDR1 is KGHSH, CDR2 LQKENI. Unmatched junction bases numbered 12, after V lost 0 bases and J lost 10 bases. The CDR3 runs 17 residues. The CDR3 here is CASSPPARLAGVGEQFF. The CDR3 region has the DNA TGTGCCAGCTCACCACCAGCACGGCTAGCGGGAGTAGGGGAGCAGTTCTTC.

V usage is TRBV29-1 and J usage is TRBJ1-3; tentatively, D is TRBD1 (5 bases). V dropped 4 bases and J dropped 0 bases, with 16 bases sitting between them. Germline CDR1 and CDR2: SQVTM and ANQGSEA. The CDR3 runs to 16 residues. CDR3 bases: TGCAGCGTTGCTGGGGGGATAGCGAGCTCTGGAAACACCATATATTTT. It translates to CSVAGGIASSGNTIYF. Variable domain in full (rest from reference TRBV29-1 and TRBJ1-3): SAVISQKPSRDICQRGTSLTIQCQVDSQVTMMFWYRQQPGQSLTLIATANQGSEATYESGFVIDKFPISRPNLTFSTLTVSNMSPEDSSIYLCSVAGGIASSGNTIYFGEGSWLTVV.

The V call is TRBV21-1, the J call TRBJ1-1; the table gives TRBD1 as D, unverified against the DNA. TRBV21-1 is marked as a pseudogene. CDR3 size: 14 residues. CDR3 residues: CASSTRTGGSEAFF. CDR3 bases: TGTGCCAGCAGCACTAGGACAGGGGGCTCTGAAGCTTTCTTT.

CDR3 nucleotides: TGTGCCACCCGGACAGAATCAGCCAAAAACATTCAGTACTTC. It is translated as CATRTESAKNIQYF. The chain links TRBV10-3 to TRBJ2-4, with TRBD1 as a possible D gene (6 bases). V gave up 10 bases and J gave up 0 bases, with 13 bases separating them. Germline CDR1 ENHRY, CDR2 SYGVKD. There are 14 residues in the CDR3.

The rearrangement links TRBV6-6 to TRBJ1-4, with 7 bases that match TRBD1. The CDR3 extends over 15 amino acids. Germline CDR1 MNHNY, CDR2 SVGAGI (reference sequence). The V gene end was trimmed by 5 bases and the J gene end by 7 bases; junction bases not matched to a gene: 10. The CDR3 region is CASSLQTGWGEKLFF. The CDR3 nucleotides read TGTGCCAGCAGTCTCCAGACAGGGTGGGGTGAAAAACTGTTTTTT.

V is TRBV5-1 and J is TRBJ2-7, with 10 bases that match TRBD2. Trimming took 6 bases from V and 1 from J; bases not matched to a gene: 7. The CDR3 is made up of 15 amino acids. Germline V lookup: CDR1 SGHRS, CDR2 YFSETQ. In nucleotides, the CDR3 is TGCGCCAGCAAGGAGTCTAGCGGGAGTTCCTACGAGCAGTACTTC. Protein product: CASKESSGSSYEQYF.

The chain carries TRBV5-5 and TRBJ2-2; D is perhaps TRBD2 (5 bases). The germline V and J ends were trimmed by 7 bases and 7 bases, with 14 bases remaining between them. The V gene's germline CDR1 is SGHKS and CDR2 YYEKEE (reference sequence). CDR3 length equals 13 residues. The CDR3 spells CASEVIAGGELFF. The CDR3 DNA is TGTGCCAGCGAGGTGATCGCGGGCGGGGAGCTGTTTTTT.

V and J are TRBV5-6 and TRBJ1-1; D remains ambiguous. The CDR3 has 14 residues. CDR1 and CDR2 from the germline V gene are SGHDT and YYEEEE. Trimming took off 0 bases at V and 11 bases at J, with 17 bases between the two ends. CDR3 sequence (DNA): TGTGCCAGCAGCTTGGTAGCCGATCCCCCTTCGGCTTTCTTT. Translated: CASSLVADPPSAFF.

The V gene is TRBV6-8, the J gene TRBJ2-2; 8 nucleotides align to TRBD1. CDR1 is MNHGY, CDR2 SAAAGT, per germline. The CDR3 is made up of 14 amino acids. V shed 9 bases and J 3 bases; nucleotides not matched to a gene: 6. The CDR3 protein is CARCQGADTGELFF. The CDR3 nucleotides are TGTGCCAGGTGTCAGGGGGCCGACACCGGGGAGCTGTTTTTT.

The CDR3 region has the DNA TGTGCCAGCAGCGTAAGGACTAGTGCGACCGGGGAGCTGTTTTTT. This gives the protein CASSVRTSATGELFF. This chain uses TRBV9 with TRBJ2-2; 7 bases are shared with TRBD2. V shed 1 base, J shed 5 bases, and the junction held 5 bases outside the gene matches. This CDR3 is 15 amino acids long. Germline values: CDR1 SGDLS, CDR2 YYNGEE.

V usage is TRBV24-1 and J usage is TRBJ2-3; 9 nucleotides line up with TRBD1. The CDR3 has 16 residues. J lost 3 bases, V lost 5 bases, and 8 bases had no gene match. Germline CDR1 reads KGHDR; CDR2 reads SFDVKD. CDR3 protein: CATSGTGTGITDTQYF. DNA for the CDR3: TGTGCCACCAGTGGTACCGGGACAGGGATAACAGATACGCAGTATTTT.

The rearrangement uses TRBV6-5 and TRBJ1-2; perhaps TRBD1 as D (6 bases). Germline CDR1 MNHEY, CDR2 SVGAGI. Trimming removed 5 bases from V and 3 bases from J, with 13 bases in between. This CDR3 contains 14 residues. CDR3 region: CASSPQGGDYGYTF. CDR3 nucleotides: TGTGCCAGCAGTCCACAGGGAGGGGACTATGGCTACACCTTC.

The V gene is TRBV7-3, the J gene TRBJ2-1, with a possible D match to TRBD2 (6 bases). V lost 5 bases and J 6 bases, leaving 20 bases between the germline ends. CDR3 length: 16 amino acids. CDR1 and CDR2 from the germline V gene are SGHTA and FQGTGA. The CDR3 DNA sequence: TGTGCCAGCAGCCCGAACGGGGGAGTAAGTTCCAATGAGCAGTTCTTC. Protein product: CASSPNGGVSSNEQFF.

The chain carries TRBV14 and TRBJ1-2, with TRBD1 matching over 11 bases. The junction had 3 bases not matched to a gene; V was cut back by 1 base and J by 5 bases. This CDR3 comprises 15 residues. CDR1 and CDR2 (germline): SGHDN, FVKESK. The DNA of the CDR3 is TGTGCCAGCAGCCAAGTCGGGACAGGGGGATATGGCTACACCTTC. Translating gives CASSQVGTGGYGYTF.

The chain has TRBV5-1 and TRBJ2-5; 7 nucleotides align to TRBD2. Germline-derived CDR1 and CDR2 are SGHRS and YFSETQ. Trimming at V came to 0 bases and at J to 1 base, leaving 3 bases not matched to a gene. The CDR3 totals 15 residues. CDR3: CASSLAGTTQETQYF. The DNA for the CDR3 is TGCGCCAGCAGCTTGGCCGGGACTACCCAAGAGACCCAGTACTTC. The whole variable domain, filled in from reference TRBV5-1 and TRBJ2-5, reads KAGVTQTPRYLIKTRGQQVTLSCSPISGHRSVSWYQQTPGQGLQFLFEYFSETQRNKGNFPGRFSGRQFSNSRSEMNVSTLELGDSALYLCASSLAGTTQETQYFGPGTRLLVL.

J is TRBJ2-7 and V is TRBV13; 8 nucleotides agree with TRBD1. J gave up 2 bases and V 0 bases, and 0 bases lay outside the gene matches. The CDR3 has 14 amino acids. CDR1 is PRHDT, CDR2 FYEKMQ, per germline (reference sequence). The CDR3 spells CASSLGDRAYEQYF. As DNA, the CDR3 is TGTGCCAGCAGCTTAGGGGACAGGGCCTACGAGCAGTACTTC.

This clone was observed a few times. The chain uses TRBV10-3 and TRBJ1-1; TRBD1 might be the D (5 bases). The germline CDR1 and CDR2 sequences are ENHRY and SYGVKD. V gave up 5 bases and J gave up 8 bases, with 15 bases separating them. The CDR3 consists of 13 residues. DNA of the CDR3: TGTGCCATCAGTCCGGGACTTAGTGCGGAAGCTTTCTTT. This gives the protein CAISPGLSAEAFF.

For the CDR3, the DNA is TGTGCCACCAGTGACTGGGGCCGGGACTCGCACAATGAGCAGTTCTTC. Translated: CATSDWGRDSHNEQFF. The gene calls are TRBV24-1 and TRBJ2-1, with D possibly TRBD2 on 6 matching bases. This CDR3 spans 16 amino acids. Trimming took off 4 bases at V and 5 bases at J, with 17 bases between the two ends. Germline lookup yields CDR1 KGHDR and CDR2 SFDVKD.

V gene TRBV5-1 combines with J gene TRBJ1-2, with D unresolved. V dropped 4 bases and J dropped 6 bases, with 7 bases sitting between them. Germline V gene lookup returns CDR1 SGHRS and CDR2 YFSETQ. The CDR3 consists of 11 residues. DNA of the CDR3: TGCGCCAGCAGCACGACTCATGGCTACACCTTC. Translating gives CASSTTHGYTF.

CDR3 loop: CASSLPTDRVDTDTQYF. The CDR3 DNA follows: TGTGCCAGCAGCCTACCGACGGACAGGGTTGACACAGATACGCAGTATTTT. This chain joins TRBV7-2 and TRBJ2-3; 8 nucleotides align to TRBD1. V shed 5 bases and J 2 bases; nucleotides not matched to a gene: 12. There are 17 residues in the CDR3. The germline V gene has CDR1 SGHTA and CDR2 FQGNSA.

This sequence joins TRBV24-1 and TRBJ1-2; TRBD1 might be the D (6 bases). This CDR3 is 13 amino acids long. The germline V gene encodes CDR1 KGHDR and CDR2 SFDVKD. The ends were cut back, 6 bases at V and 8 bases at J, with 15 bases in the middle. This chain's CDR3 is CATSSLRTEGYTF. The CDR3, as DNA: TGTGCCACCAGTTCGCTTCGGACAGAAGGCTACACCTTC.

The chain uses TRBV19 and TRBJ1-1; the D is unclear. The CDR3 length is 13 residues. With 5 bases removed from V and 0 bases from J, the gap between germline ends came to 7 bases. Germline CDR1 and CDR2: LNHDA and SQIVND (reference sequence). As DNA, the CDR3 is TGTGCCAGTAGTCTTTACATGAACACTGAAGCTTTCTTT. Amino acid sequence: CASSLYMNTEAFF.